These 5 T cell receptor beta chains were sequenced from one sample in a study of blood T cell repertoires in COVID-19 (dated by TCRdb to the early 2020s). Library preparation employed the immunoSEQ multiplex PCR assay. TCRdb provides this immuneACCESS table in a form limited to in-frame rearrangements. Some clones are lacking; in checked studies, under half of them reflect an unresolved V gene, and why the rest are absent is not known. A total of 200,000 to 300,000 clones appear in this sample, about 90% of them only once. Around 3% of the sample is taken by the ten largest. Sequenced material: peripheral blood. The receptors stem from a man aged 18 to 29 with active or convalescent COVID-19.

J is TRBJ2-7 and V is TRBV12-3 or TRBV12-4; unclear D gene. V was clipped by 7 bases and J by 3 bases, with 10 bases between them. The CDR3 is 12 residues long. CDR3 sequence reads: CASNLEGYEQYF. As DNA, the CDR3 is TGTGCCAGCAACCTAGAAGGCTACGAGCAGTACTTC.

This clone appeared a few times. The DNA of the CDR3 is TGTGCCAGCAGCCTGGGAAAGCCTGGAAACACCATATATTTT. This sequence encodes CASSLGKPGNTIYF. The chain joins TRBV5-4 to TRBJ1-3; D is uncertain. This CDR3 is built from 14 residues. Trimming took off 4 bases at V and 2 bases at J, with 10 bases between the two ends. CDR1 is SGHNT and CDR2 is YYREEE in the germline V gene (reference sequence).

The rearrangement uses TRBV7-8 and TRBJ1-4; no clear D gene. The length of the CDR3 is 15 residues. Trimming shortened V by 5 bases and J by 5 bases, and 15 bases separated the two germline ends. Per the germline V gene, CDR1 is SGHVS and CDR2 is FQNEAQ. The chain's CDR3 is CASSIAGLGNEKLFF. CDR3 bases: TGTGCCAGCAGCATCGCGGGGTTGGGAAATGAAAAACTGTTTTTT.

The chain links TRBV18 to TRBJ2-2, with unresolved D. CDR1 and CDR2 (germline): KGHSH, LQKENI. The CDR3 length is 14 residues. Between the trimmed V and J ends, which lost 3 bases and 6 bases, there was a span of 11 bases. The CDR3 loop is CASSPLPTAGELFF. DNA for the CDR3: TGTGCCAGCTCACCCTTACCTACTGCCGGGGAGCTGTTTTTT.

The CDR3 DNA reads TGCGCCATGGACAGGGAAAATCAGCCCCAGCATTTT. It specifies CAMDRENQPQHF. J is TRBJ1-5 and V is TRBV10-1, with 8 bases identical to TRBD1. The CDR3 spans 12 residues. V lost 10 bases to trimming and J lost 4 bases; unmatched junction nucleotides: 3. Germline V gene data show CDR1 as WNHNN and CDR2 as SYGVQD (reference sequence).